The 10 T cell receptor beta chains below all came from one sample that was sequenced in a study of early stage breast cancer tumors. Libraries were prepared by immunoSEQ multiplex PCR; TCRdb keeps only in-frame clonotypes and omits some of them. Found here are 25,000 to 35,000 clones, 80% of them singletons; the top ten hold about 13%. Sequenced material: blood. The receptors here all came from a person between 55 and 69 years old with breast cancer.

This chain links TRBV10-3 with TRBJ1-4; the match to TRBD1 covers 10 bases. J lost 6 bases, V lost 8 bases, and 3 bases had no gene match. Germline V lookup: CDR1 ENHRY, CDR2 SYGVKD. This CDR3 comprises 13 residues. The CDR3 loop reads CAIGGTGDEKLFF. The CDR3 region has the DNA TGTGCCATCGGAGGGACAGGGGATGAAAAACTGTTTTTT.

The gene calls are TRBV5-1 and TRBJ2-3, with D perhaps TRBD2 (5 bases). Trimming pared 3 bases from V and 1 base from J, leaving 12 bases between. The CDR3 has 15 residues. Germline V CDR1 and CDR2: SGHRS, YFSETQ. The CDR3 region is CASSWLGAGTDTQYF. The CDR3 nucleotides are TGCGCCAGCAGCTGGTTGGGAGCTGGCACAGATACGCAGTATTTT.

The chain has TRBV21-1 and TRBJ1-5; the table's D gene call, TRBD1, was not cross checked with the DNA. TRBV21-1 is shown as a pseudogene. The CDR3 is 16 residues long. This CDR3 reads CASSHPGQRTNQPQHF. CDR3 coding DNA: TGTGCCAGCAGCCACCCGGGACAGCGGACCAATCAGCCCCAGCATTTT.

This clone showed up just once. The chain has TRBV5-4 and TRBJ1-1, with D perhaps matching TRBD1 (5 bases). Per the germline V gene, CDR1 is SGHNT and CDR2 is YYREEE (reference sequence). V dropped 3 bases and J dropped 11 bases, with 17 bases sitting between them. This CDR3 is built from 13 residues. CDR3 nucleotides: TGTGCCAGCAGCTCTTCGGAGCGGGACGAGGCTTTCTTT. Amino acid sequence: CASSSSERDEAFF.

The rearrangement joins TRBV9 to TRBJ1-4, with D possibly matching TRBD1 (5 bases). The CDR3 has 16 residues. From germline, CDR1 is SGDLS and CDR2 YYNGEE. Trimming pared 4 bases from V and 3 bases from J, leaving 16 bases between. The CDR3 reads CASSPLLGGANEKLFF. As DNA, the CDR3 is TGTGCCAGCAGCCCCCTTCTGGGGGGAGCTAATGAAAAACTGTTTTTT.

The chain is built from TRBV30 and TRBJ1-4; D perhaps matches TRBD1 (5 bases). The CDR3 is 13 amino acids. Trimming stripped 3 bases from V and 4 bases from J, with 9 bases between. CDR1 and CDR2 from the germline V gene are GTSNPN and SVGIG (reference sequence). Here the CDR3 reads CAWRAGYNEKLFF. In DNA form, the CDR3 reads TGTGCCTGGAGGGCAGGGTATAATGAAAAACTGTTTTTT.

By frequency in the sample, this clone is medium-sized. The gene calls are TRBV7-2 and TRBJ2-7; maybe TRBD2 (6 bases). The CDR3 is 16 amino acids. Trimming removed 1 base at V and 2 bases at J, with 15 bases between. The germline CDR1 and CDR2 sequences are SGHTA and FQGNSA. The CDR3 DNA sequence: TGTGCCAGCAGCTTAGAGTACGGGAGTCGACCCTACGAGCAGTACTTC. This encodes CASSLEYGSRPYEQYF.

CDR3 protein: CASSRSTSGANVLTF. The CDR3 DNA is TGTGCCAGCAGCAGATCTACCTCTGGGGCCAACGTCCTGACTTTC. This rearrangement joins TRBV7-3 to TRBJ2-6; D gene ambiguous. The CDR3 is made up of 15 amino acids. Germline CDR1 and CDR2: SGHTA and FQGTGA. Trimming cost V 5 bases and J 0 bases, with 8 bases left between them.

The genes are TRBV9 and TRBJ1-2, with 7 bases identical to TRBD1. The CDR3 is made up of 14 amino acids. Trimming cost V 4 bases and J 2 bases; bases outside gene matches: 5. Looked up from germline, CDR1 is SGDLS and CDR2 is YYNGEE. In nucleotides, the CDR3 is TGTGCCAGCAGCAAGGGGGGACAGAACTATGGCTACACCTTC. The encoded protein is CASSKGGQNYGYTF.

The chain uses TRBV29-1 and TRBJ2-3, with 7 bases lining up with TRBD1. Germline V gene data show CDR1 as SQVTM and CDR2 as ANQGSEA. Losses at the gene ends were 4 bases for V and 1 base for J; bases not matched to a gene: 2. This CDR3 comprises 13 residues. For the CDR3, the DNA is TGCAGCGTTGCCACAGGGGGCACAGATACGCAGTATTTT. It yields the protein CSVATGGTDTQYF.